This T cell receptor (beta chain) appears in the sequencing data of a study of blood T cell repertoires in COVID-19 (dated by TCRdb to about 2020). About the full investigation: Collaborator samples came from the United States, Italy and Spain and covered acute and convalescent phases of COVID-19. Nearly every sample came with metadata listing a de-identified subject ID, COVID-19 status, age in years and sex. The repertoires were released in a freely available public database meant as a resource for research on the immune response to SARS-CoV-2. The material from the prospective study consisted of cDNA or gDNA derived from T cells, B-cell-depleted T cells, or PBMCs. Where available, HLA class I and class II types were taken from metadata supplied by the sample provider and were not determined by assay-based typing. Deeply sampled blood TCRbeta repertoires from subjects exposed to, actively infected with, or recovered from COVID-19 were included in the dataset. The samples were drawn from two sources: the first 160 participants of the ongoing ImmuneRACE study, and 1,254 subjects contributed by 6 global collaborators.

Each collaborating institution followed its own protocols to collect whole blood in K2EDTA tubes. For TCRbeta analysis, collaborators shipped samples as frozen whole blood, isolated PBMCs, or DNA extracted from either of those sample types. Summary of the overall study and its limitations: The amount of clinical and demographic metadata varied by source and participant and was provided uncurated.

The immunoSEQ Assay, a bias-controlled multiplex PCR, was used to amplify TCRbeta CDR3 regions from genomic DNA. The authors processed their data as follows. Within the assay, amplification of reference gene primers was used to estimate how many nucleated cells each sample contained. Sequence reads were collapsed and filtered to measure the absolute abundance of every unique TCRbeta CDR3 rearrangement. Productive Simpson clonality was computed per sample as the square root of Simpson's diversity index over productive rearrangements. This is the immuneACCESS table as TCRdb keeps it, with only in-frame sequences that have V and J called. A part of the clones is gone; compared with another copy, unresolved V genes explain less than half, and the rest is unexplained. The D gene and trimming were derived from the DNA, and the V and J assignments and clone size from that table. The sample data list about 210,000 clones, and 84% of these were observed just once. Of the sample, approximately 8.1% falls within the top ten clones.

CDR1 and CDR2 are drawn from the germline V gene (reference sequence): LNHDA, SQIVND. The CDR3 starts with the cysteine, ends with the phenylalanine, and has 16 residues. Kept here is only the CDR3 DNA, which spans 48 bases and is read in frame from base 1. V is clipped by 5 bases and J by 0 bases, and the sequence between their germline boundaries is 14 bases long. This clone is a singleton in its sample. Its specific antigen is unknown. Within one base of it there is no much larger clone, and no base qualities were kept. Recombination linked TRBV19 to TRBJ1-5, with no D gene named confidently. The TCR originated in a woman between 45 and 60 years old with active or convalescent COVID-19. The source material was peripheral blood. The CDR3 in this case is CASSPPEAFSNQPQHF. At the DNA level, the sequence is TGTGCCAGTAGTCCCCCTGAGGCGTTTAGCAATCAGCCCCAGCATTTT.